This TCR beta chain emerged from a study of T cells in tuberculosis. Study information: This South African cohort compared adolescents with or without latent tuberculosis against adults with active tuberculosis.

Study-wide results and caveats: Selection depended on which cryopreserved specimens were available. A GMM-specific repertoire classifier reached about 85% accuracy, AUROC 0.90.

Time point denoted: new active TB diagnosis, blood taken before or within 7 days of starting treatment. Each donor contributed 85,000 to 100,000 T cells on average, unsorted. Per germline, CDR1 KGHSH and CDR2 LQKENI. The CDR3 has 15 residues. V was clipped by 2 bases and J by 4 bases, with 12 bases between them. Regarding this clone: Its antigen is not identified.

TCRdb's table, derived via immunoSEQ multiplex PCR, lists solely in-frame clones and lacks some. The sample has about 49,000 clones, 90% to 95% seen once. This rearrangement joins TRBV18 to TRBJ1-3; D is possibly TRBD1 (5 bases). This sequence was found in an adult with tuberculosis. Material: PBMCs, obtained at tuberculosis diagnosis. The CDR3 sequence is CASSPSRQGGNTIYF. The DNA of the CDR3 is TGTGCCAGCTCACCAAGCCGGCAGGGAGGAAACACCATATATTTT.